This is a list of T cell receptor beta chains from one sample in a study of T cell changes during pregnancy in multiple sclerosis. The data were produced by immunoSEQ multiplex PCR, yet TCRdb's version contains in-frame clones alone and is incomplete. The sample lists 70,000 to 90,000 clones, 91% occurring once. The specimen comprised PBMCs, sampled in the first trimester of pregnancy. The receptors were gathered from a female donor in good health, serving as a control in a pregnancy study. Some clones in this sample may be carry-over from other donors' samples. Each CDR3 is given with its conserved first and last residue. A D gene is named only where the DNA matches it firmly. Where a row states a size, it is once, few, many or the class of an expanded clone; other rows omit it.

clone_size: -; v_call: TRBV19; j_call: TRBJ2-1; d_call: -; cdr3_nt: TGTGCCAGTAGTTCTCTCGACAGTTACAATGAGCAGTTCTTC; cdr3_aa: CASSSLDSYNEQFF
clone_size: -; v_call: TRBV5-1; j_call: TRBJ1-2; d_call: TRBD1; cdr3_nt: TGCGCCAGCAGCGGAGCCGGGACAGTTGACGGCTACACCTTC; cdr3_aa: CASSGAGTVDGYTF
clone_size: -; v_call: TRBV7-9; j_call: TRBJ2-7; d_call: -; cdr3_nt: TGTGCCAGCAGCTCCTTGAGAGAGCAGTACTTC; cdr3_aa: CASSSLREQYF
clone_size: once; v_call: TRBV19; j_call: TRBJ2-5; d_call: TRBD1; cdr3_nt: TGTGCCAGTAGCCCACCGGGACAGGGGAGGAGGACCCAGTACTTC; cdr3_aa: CASSPPGQGRRTQYF
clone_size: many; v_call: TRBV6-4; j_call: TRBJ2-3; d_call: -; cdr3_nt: TGTGCCAGCAGTGACGGGGGGGCCACAGATACGCAGTATTTT; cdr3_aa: CASSDGGATDTQYF
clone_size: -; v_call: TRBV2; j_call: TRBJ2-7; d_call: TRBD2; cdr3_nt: TGTGCCAGCAGAACTAGCGGGGGCCCCTACGAGCAGTACTTC; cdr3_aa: CASRTSGGPYEQYF
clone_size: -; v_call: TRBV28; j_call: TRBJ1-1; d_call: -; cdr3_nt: TGTGCCAGCAGCCAACACTGGCGGGAGAACACTGAAGCTTTCTTT; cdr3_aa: CASSQHWRENTEAFF
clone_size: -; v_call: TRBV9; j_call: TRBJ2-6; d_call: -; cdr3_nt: TGTGCCAGCAGCGTAGCCGGGGCAGGGGCTGGGGCCAACGTCCTGACTTTC; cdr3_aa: CASSVAGAGAGANVLTF
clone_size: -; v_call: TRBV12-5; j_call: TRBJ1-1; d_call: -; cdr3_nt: TGTGCTAGTGGTTTGCGAATTCAGGGGCGGAACACTGAAGCTTTCTTT; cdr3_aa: CASGLRIQGRNTEAFF
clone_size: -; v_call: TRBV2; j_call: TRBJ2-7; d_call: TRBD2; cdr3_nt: TGTGCCAGCAGTGAGACTAGCGGGGAGACCTACGAGCAGTACTTC; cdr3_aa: CASSETSGETYEQYF
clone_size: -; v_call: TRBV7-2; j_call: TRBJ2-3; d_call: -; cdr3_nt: TGTGCCAGCAGCCTTAGGACCGGGACTTCTTACACAGATACGCAGTATTTT; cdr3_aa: CASSLRTGTSYTDTQYF
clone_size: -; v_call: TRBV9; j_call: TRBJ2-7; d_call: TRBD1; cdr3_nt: TGTGCCAGCAGCAGACAGACAGGGCAGTACGAGCAGTACTTC; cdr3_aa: CASSRQTGQYEQYF
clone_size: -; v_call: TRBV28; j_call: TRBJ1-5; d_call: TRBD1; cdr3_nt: TGTGCCAGCAGTTTATCGATCTGGGCAGGGGGCGCAGGTAACGATGGCAATCAGCCCCAGCATTTT; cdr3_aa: CASSLSIWAGGAGNDGNQPQHF
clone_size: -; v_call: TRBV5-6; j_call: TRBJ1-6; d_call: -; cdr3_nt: TGTGCCAGCAGCTTGTACCAGGCCCTTGATAATTCACCCCTCCACTTT; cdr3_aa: CASSLYQALDNSPLHF
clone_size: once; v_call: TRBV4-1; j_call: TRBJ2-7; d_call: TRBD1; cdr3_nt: TGCGCCAGCAGCCAGGGGGGACAGGGAGGAGGATACGAGCAGTACTTC; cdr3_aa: CASSQGGQGGGYEQYF
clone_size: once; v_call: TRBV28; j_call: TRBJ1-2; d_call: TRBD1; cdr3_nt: TGTGCCAGCAGACGACAGGGGGTCGGGGATGGCTACACCTTC; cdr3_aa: CASRRQGVGDGYTF
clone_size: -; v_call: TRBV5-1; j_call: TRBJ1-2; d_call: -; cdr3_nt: TGCGCCAGCAGCTTGGGGGCAGGGCTCGTAGATGGCTACACCTTC; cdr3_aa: CASSLGAGLVDGYTF
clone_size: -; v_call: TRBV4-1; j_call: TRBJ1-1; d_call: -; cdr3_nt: TGCGCCAGCAGCCAAGAAGCAGGGGCCTCTCTTGAAGCTTTCTTT; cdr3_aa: CASSQEAGASLEAFF
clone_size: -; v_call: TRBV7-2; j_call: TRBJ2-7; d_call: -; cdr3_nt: TGTGCCAGCAGCTTATTGGGGCGGATCTACGAGCAGTACTTC; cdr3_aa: CASSLLGRIYEQYF
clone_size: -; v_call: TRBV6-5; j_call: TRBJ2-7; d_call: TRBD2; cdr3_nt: TGTGCCAGCAGTTACTCCCCGGGAGGGAACTACGAGCAGTACTTC; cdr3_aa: CASSYSPGGNYEQYF
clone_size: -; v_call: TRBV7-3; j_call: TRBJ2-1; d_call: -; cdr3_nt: TGTGCCAGCAGCTTAGCCCAGAACAATGAGCAGTTCTTC; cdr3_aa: CASSLAQNNEQFF
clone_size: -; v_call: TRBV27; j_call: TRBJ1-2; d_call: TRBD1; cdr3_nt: TGTGCCAGCAGTTTATGGGGGACAGGGGGGTATGGCTACACCTTC; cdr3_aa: CASSLWGTGGYGYTF
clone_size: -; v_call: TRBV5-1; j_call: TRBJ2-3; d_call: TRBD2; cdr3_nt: TGCGCCAGCAGCTTGGACTCGCGGGGGGCCACAGATACGCAGTATTTT; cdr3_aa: CASSLDSRGATDTQYF
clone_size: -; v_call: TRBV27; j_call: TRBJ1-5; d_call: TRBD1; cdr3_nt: TGTGCCAGCAGCCTGACAGGGGGCCTAATATTAAGCAATCAGCCCCAGCATTTT; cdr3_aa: CASSLTGGLILSNQPQHF
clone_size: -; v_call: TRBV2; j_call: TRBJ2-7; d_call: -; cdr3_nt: TGTGCCGGAGGACAGCTCTACGAGCAGTACTTC; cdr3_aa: CAGGQLYEQYF
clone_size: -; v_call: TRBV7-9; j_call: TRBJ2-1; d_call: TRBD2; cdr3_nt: TGTGCCAGCCGTCCGGGGCGGGGGGGCTCCTACAATGAGCAGTTCTTC; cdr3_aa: CASRPGRGGSYNEQFF
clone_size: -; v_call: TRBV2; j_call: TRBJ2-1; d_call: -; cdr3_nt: TGTGCCGCCAAAAAAACGAGACAGTTCAATGAGCAGTTCTTC; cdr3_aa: CAAKKTRQFNEQFF
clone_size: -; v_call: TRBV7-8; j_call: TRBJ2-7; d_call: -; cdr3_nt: TGTGCCAGCAGCTTCGGAGTCTCCTACGAGCAGTACTTC; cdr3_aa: CASSFGVSYEQYF
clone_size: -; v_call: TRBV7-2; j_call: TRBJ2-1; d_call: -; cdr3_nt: TGTGCCAGCAGCTTCGGTCGGAGCTCCTACAATGAGCAGTTCTTC; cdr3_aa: CASSFGRSSYNEQFF
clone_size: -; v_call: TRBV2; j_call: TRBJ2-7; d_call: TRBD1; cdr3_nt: TGTGCCAGCAGGGCCCGGGACAGCTCCTACGAGCAGTACTTC; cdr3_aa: CASRARDSSYEQYF
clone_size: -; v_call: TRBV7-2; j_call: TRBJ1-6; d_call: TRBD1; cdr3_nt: TGTGCCAGCAGCTTAGCGGGACAGCGCTCTAATTCACCCCTCCACTTT; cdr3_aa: CASSLAGQRSNSPLHF
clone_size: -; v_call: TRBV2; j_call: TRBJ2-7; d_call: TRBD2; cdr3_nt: TGTGCCAGCAGTGACCGCGGGGGGCCCTACGAGCAGTACTTC; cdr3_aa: CASSDRGGPYEQYF
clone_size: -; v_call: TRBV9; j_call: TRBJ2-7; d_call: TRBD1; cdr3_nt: TGTGCCAGCAGCGTATCGGCCGGGACAGGGTCGTACGAGCAGTACTTC; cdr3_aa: CASSVSAGTGSYEQYF
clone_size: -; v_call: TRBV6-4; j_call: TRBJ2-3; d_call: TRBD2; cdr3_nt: TGTGCCAGCAGTGCGGGGGGGGCTGATACGCAGTATTTT; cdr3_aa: CASSAGGADTQYF
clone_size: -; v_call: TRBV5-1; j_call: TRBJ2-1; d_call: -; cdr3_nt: TGCGCCAGCAGCCCGGGCCCAGGGCCAAGCTCCTACAATGAGCAGTTCTTC; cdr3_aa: CASSPGPGPSSYNEQFF
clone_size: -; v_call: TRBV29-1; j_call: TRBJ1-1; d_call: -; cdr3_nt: TGCAGCGTGCTATTTGCCAGGGGCACTGAAGCTTTCTTT; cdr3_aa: CSVLFARGTEAFF
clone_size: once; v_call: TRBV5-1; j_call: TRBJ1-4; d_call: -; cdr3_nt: TGCGCCAGCAGCGCGGGAACCGGGACCCACCCCGGAAAACTGTTTTTT; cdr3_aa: CASSAGTGTHPGKLFF
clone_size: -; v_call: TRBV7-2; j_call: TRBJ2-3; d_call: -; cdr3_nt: TGTGCCAGCAGCACGCATGCTAGCGATCGCACAGATACGCAGTATTTT; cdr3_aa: CASSTHASDRTDTQYF
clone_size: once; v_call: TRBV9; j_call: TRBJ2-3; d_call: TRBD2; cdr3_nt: TGTGCCAGCAGCGCCGAATCCGGGACTAGCGGGAGCACAGATACGCAGTATTTT; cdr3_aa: CASSAESGTSGSTDTQYF
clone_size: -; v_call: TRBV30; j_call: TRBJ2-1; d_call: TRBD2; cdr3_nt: TGTGCCTGGACCCGACGACTAGCGCTAGACTCCTACAATGAGCAGTTCTTC; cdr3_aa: CAWTRRLALDSYNEQFF
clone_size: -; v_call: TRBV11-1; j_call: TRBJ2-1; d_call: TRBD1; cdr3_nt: TGTGCCAGCAGCTTAATCTACGGACAGGGTTACAATGAGCAGTTCTTC; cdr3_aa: CASSLIYGQGYNEQFF
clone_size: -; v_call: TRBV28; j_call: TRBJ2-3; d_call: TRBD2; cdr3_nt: TGTGCCAGCAGCCAGGGAGCGGGGGTGGGGTATTTT; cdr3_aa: CASSQGAGVGYF
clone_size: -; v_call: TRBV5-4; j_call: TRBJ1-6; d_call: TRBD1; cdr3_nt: TGTGCCAGCATGGGGGACAGGAATTCACCCCTCCACTTT; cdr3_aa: CASMGDRNSPLHF
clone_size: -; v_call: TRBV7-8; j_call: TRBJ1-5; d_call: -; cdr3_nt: TGTGCCAGCAGCTTAGGGGGGGGTTATCAGCCCCAGCATTTT; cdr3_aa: CASSLGGGYQPQHF
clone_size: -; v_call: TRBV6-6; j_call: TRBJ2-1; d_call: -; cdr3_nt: TGTGCCAGCAGTTACTCGCTGAGATACAATGAGCAGTTCTTC; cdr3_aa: CASSYSLRYNEQFF
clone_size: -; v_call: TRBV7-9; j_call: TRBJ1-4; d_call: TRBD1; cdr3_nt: TGTGCCAGCAGCAAAGACAGGGGGTATGAAAAACTGTTTTTT; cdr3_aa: CASSKDRGYEKLFF
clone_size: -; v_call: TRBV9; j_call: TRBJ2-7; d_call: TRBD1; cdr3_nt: TGTGCCAGCAGCGTAGCACAGGGGGCACTTAGCTCCTACGAGCAGTACTTC; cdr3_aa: CASSVAQGALSSYEQYF
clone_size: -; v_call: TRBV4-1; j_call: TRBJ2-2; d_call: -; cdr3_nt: TGCGCCAGCAGCCAAACGGCCGGGGAGCTGTTTTTT; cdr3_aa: CASSQTAGELFF
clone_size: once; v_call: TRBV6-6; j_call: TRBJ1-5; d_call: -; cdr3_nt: TGTGCCAGCAGTTACTCGACTGGAGAGGTCAATCAGCCCCAGCATTTT; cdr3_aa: CASSYSTGEVNQPQHF